The TCR beta chain described here comes from a study of T-cell memory formation after mild COVID-19. Overall study results and limits: CD8+ contracting clones occupied EMRA, while CD4+ ones occupied mainly CM and EM. Cross-reactive memory appears to have joined, as suggested by some responding clones showing up in pre-infection memory.

Concerning this clonotype itself: Its matching antigen is unknown.

Germline V gives CDR1 SGHVS, CDR2 FNYEAQ. The CDR3 sequence is 14 residues long. Trimming took 3 bases from V and 2 from J, leaving 7 bases between them. In TCRdb, the 5' RACE reads were re-called with MiXCR into one record per CDR3 protein. The sample contains hundreds of thousands of distinct CDR3 sequences, around a quarter of which appear only once. The receptor was isolated from an adult woman who had mild COVID-19 (a few samples of this study predate the infection). Cell type and time point are not known. Sequenced: PBMCs or a T cell subset sorted from them (not recorded which). The rearrangement joins TRBV7-6 to TRBJ2-2; D gene uncertain. CDR3 protein: CASSLEHNTGELFF. The CDR3 coding sequence is TGTGCCAGCAGCTTGGAACATAACACCGGGGAGCTGTTTTTT.